The next 7 T cell receptor beta chains were all read from a single sample in a study of graft-versus-host responses after intestinal transplantation. Antigen specificity for these receptors is unknown. Libraries were prepared by immunoSEQ multiplex PCR; TCRdb keeps only in-frame clonotypes and omits some of them. The repertoire holds about 120,000 clones, with approximately 92% as singletons. The sequenced sample was unstimulated CD4+ T cells sorted from spleen or lymph node cells, obtained before intestinal transplant. The receptors here all came from a human donor who received an intestinal transplant.

The chain carries TRBV4-1 and TRBJ2-1; TRBD2 matches 13 bases. There are 16 residues in the CDR3. V lost 2 bases and J lost 5; bases outside the gene matches: 3. The germline V gene has CDR1 MGHRA and CDR2 YSYEKL. The chain's CDR3 is CASSQPTSGRHNEQFF. The CDR3 region has the DNA TGCGCCAGCAGCCAACCGACTAGCGGGAGGCACAATGAGCAGTTCTTC.

This clone was observed a single time. The J gene is TRBJ2-1, the V gene TRBV25-1, with 8 bases aligning to TRBD2. CDR3 length equals 16 residues. V was clipped by 2 bases and J by 5 bases; unmatched bases: 8. The germline CDR1 and CDR2 sequences are MGHDK and SYGVNS. The CDR3 region is CASSEARLASNNEQFF. CDR3 DNA sequence: TGTGCCAGCAGTGAAGCTCGACTAGCGTCTAACAATGAGCAGTTCTTC.

The chain employs TRBV5-1 and TRBJ1-3; D is undetermined. V lost 0 bases and J lost 1, with 8 bases in between. Germline CDR1 SGHRS, CDR2 YFSETQ. The CDR3 is made up of 15 amino acids. The CDR3 sequence: CASSLGRISGNTIYF. The CDR3 bases are TGCGCCAGCAGCTTGGGTCGGATATCTGGAAACACCATATATTTT.

The CDR3: CASSLGAGSPGPLHF. Written as DNA, the CDR3 is TGCGCCAGCAGCTTGGGCGCTGGCAGCCCCGGCCCCCTCCACTTT. This chain uses TRBV5-1 with TRBJ1-6; D not certain. The germline CDR1 and CDR2 sequences are SGHRS and YFSETQ. Trimming shortened V by 0 bases and J by 13 bases, and 17 bases separated the two germline ends. The CDR3 length is 15 residues.

The chain links TRBV27 to TRBJ1-4; TRBD1 might be the D (5 bases). Germline values: CDR1 MNHEY, CDR2 SMNVEV (reference sequence). V was trimmed by 4 bases and J by 7 bases, leaving 13 bases between them. There are 14 residues in the CDR3. In DNA form, the CDR3 reads TGTGCCAGCAGTTCACAGGCTTTAGGTGAAAAACTGTTTTTT. This codes for CASSSQALGEKLFF.

V and J are TRBV10-2 and TRBJ2-3; unclear D gene. Trimming removed 0 bases at V and 6 bases at J, with 7 bases between. The germline V gene has CDR1 WSHSY and CDR2 SAAADI. This CDR3 has 13 amino acids. The chain's CDR3 is CASSESETDTQYF. The CDR3 DNA is TGCGCCAGCAGTGAGTCGGAGACGGATACGCAGTATTTT.

V is TRBV5-1 and J is TRBJ1-4; TRBD1 aligns across 9 bases. Germline lookup yields CDR1 SGHRS and CDR2 YFSETQ. This CDR3 has 14 residues. Trimming removed 3 bases from V and 6 bases from J; junction bases left unmatched: 3. The CDR3 sequence is CASSSRTGDEKLFF. The CDR3, as DNA: TGCGCCAGCAGCTCCCGGACAGGGGATGAAAAACTGTTTTTT. The full variable domain, in which reference TRBV5-1 and TRBJ1-4 provide the parts outside the CDR3, is KAGVTQTPRYLIKTRGQQVTLSCSPISGHRSVSWYQQTPGQGLQFLFEYFSETQRNKGNFPGRFSGRQFSNSRSEMNVSTLELGDSALYLCASSSRTGDEKLFFGSGTQLSVL.